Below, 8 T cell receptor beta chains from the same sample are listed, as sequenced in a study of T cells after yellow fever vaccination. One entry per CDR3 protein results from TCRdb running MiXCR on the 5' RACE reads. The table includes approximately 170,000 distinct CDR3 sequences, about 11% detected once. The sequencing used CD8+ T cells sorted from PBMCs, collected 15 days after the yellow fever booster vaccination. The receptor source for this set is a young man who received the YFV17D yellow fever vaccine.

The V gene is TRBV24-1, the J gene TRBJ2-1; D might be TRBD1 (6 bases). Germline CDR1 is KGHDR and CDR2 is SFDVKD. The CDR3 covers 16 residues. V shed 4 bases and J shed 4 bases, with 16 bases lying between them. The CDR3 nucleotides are TGTGCCACCAGTGACTCCAGCAGGGGAGTGTACAATGAGCAGTTCTTC. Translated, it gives CATSDSSRGVYNEQFF.

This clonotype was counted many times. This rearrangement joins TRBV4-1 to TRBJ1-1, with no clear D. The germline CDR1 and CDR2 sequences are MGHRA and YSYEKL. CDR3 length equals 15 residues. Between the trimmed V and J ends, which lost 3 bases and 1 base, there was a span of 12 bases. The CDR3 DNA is TGCGCCAGCAGCCAGGCACACCTCCCGAACACTGAAGCTTTCTTT. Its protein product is CASSQAHLPNTEAFF.

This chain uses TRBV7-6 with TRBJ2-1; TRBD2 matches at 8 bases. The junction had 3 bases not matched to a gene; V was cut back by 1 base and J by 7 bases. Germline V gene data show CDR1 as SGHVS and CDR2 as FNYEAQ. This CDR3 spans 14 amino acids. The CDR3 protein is CASSLGGGQNEQFF. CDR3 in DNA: TGTGCCAGCAGCTTAGGCGGGGGGCAAAATGAGCAGTTCTTC.

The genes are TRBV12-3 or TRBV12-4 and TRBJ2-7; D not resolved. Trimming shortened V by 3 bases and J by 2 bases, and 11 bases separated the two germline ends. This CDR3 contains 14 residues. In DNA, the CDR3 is TGTGCCAGCAGTTTCGGAACAGTAGCCTACGAGCAGTACTTC. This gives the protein CASSFGTVAYEQYF.

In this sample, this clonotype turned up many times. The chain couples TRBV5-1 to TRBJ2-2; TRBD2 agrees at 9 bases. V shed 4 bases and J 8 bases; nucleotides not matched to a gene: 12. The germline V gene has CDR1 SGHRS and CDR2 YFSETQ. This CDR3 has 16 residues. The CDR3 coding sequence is TGCGCCAGCAGCCCGCCCTTAGCGGGGGAACAAGGGGAGCTGTTTTTT. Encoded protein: CASSPPLAGEQGELFF.

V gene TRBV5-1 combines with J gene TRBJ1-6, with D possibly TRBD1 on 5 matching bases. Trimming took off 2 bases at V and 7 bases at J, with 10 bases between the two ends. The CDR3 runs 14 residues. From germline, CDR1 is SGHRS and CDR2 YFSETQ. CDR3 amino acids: CASSFGGLNSPLHF. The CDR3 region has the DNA TGCGCCAGCAGCTTCGGGGGGTTGAATTCACCCCTCCACTTT.

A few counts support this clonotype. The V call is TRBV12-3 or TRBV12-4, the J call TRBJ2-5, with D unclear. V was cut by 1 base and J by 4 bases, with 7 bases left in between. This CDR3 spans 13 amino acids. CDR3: CASSLGNSETQYF. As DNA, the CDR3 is TGTGCCAGCAGTTTAGGTAACTCAGAGACCCAGTACTTC.

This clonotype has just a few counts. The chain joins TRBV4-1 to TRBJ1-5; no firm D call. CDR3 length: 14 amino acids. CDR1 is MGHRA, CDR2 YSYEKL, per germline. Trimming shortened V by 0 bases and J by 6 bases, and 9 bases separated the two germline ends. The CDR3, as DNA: TGCGCCAGCAGCCAAGATCGGGCGGGTCAGCCCCAGCATTTT. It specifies CASSQDRAGQPQHF.